One sample yielded the 27 T cell receptor beta chains listed below, sequenced in a study of STAT5B mutations in CD4+ large granular lymphocyte leukemia. Here immunoSEQ multiplex PCR was the method, and the copy in TCRdb shows in-frame clones only, minus some. The table has approximately 35,000 clones, about 80% seen once. The sample taken for sequencing was CD4+ T cells from blood buffy coats. Source of these receptors: a human donor in good health.

The chain couples TRBV6-1 to TRBJ1-5; 8 nucleotides agree with TRBD1. The V and J ends lost 4 bases and 0 bases, in that order; junction bases with no gene match: 2. Germline loops: CDR1 MNHNS, CDR2 SASEGT. The length of the CDR3 is 15 residues. CDR3 bases: TGTGCCAGCAGTGGGACAGGGAATAGCAATCAGCCCCAGCATTTT. Residues: CASSGTGNSNQPQHF.

The chain combines TRBV5-1 with TRBJ1-2, with D possibly TRBD1 on 6 matching bases. V was cut by 4 bases and J by 6 bases, with 22 bases left in between. The CDR3 loop spans 16 amino acids. The germline gives CDR1 SGHRS, CDR2 YFSETQ. The CDR3 region has the DNA TGCGCCAGCAGCACCGAAGGGACATCTTCCTCCAATGGCTACACCTTC. It encodes CASSTEGTSSSNGYTF.

The V and J genes are TRBV11-3 and TRBJ2-7, with TRBD2 identical over 12 bases. The CDR3 has 15 amino acids. Germline CDR1 SGHNT, CDR2 YENEEA. The V segment lost 4 bases and the J segment 3 bases; nucleotides outside the gene matches: 4. The CDR3 DNA sequence: TGTGCCAGCAGCTCGGGACTAGCGGGTAACTACGAGCAGTACTTC. It codes for CASSSGLAGNYEQYF.

The rearrangement links TRBV5-4 to TRBJ2-1; maybe TRBD2 (5 bases). This CDR3 spans 16 amino acids. The V end was cut by 0 bases, the J end by 1 base, with 11 bases between. The germline V gene has CDR1 SGHNT and CDR2 YYREEE (reference sequence). This chain's CDR3 is CASSLVLAASYNEQFF. The CDR3 DNA is TGTGCCAGCAGCTTGGTCCTAGCCGCTTCCTACAATGAGCAGTTCTTC. Drawing the rest from reference TRBV5-4 and TRBJ2-1, the complete variable domain is ETGVTQSPTHLIKTRGQQVTLRCSSQSGHNTVSWYQQALGQGPQFIFQYYREEENGRGNFPPRFSGLQFPNYSSELNVNALELDDSALYLCASSLVLAASYNEQFFGPGTRLTVL.

The chain uses TRBV2 and TRBJ2-3; 8 bases fit TRBD2. Germline values: CDR1 SNHLY, CDR2 FYNNEI. After removal of 4 bases from V and 2 bases from J, the junction contained 8 bases not matched to a gene. The CDR3 consists of 16 residues. The CDR3: CASSVSGGAVTDTQYF. The CDR3 bases are TGTGCCAGCAGTGTCTCCGGGGGGGCCGTCACAGATACGCAGTATTTT.

Here the CDR3 DNA reads TGTGCCAGCAATCGACAGGGACGCCACGAGCAGTACTTC. This codes for CASNRQGRHEQYF. V gene TRBV9 combines with J gene TRBJ2-7, with 7 bases that match TRBD1. Losses at the gene ends were 6 bases for V and 5 bases for J; bases not matched to a gene: 8. This CDR3 contains 13 residues. The germline V gene encodes CDR1 SGDLS and CDR2 YYNGEE.

V is TRBV19 and J is TRBJ2-5; 8 positions match TRBD1. The V and J ends lost 10 bases and 2 bases, in that order; junction bases with no gene match: 9. The CDR3 has 14 residues. Germline V gives CDR1 LNHDA, CDR2 SQIVND (reference sequence). CDR3 amino acids: CATRQGPQQETQYF. CDR3 in DNA: TGTGCCACCCGACAGGGGCCGCAGCAAGAGACCCAGTACTTC. The full variable domain, in which reference TRBV19 and TRBJ2-5 provide the parts outside the CDR3, is DGGITQSPKYLFRKEGQNVTLSCEQNLNHDAMYWYRQDPGQGLRLIYYSQIVNDFQKGDIAEGYSVSREKKESFPLTVTSAQKNPTAFYLCATRQGPQQETQYFGPGTRLLVL.

The chain recombines TRBV7-8 with TRBJ2-5; no definite D call. CDR3 length: 14 residues. CDR1 and CDR2 from the germline V gene are SGHVS and FQNEAQ. V was trimmed by 4 bases and J by 2 bases, leaving 11 bases between them. For the CDR3, the DNA is TGTGCCAGCAGCTCCCTAGAAGGACAAGAGACCCAGTACTTC. Its protein is CASSSLEGQETQYF.

This chain joins TRBV18 and TRBJ2-7; 7 bases agree with TRBD2. The V gene end was trimmed by 5 bases and the J gene end by 6 bases; junction bases not matched to a gene: 19. Germline-derived CDR1 and CDR2 are KGHSH and LQKENI. The CDR3 contains 17 residues. CDR3 region: CASSRTGGRAGGSEQYF. The CDR3 DNA follows: TGTGCCAGCTCAAGGACTGGCGGGAGAGCGGGCGGTTCCGAGCAGTACTTC.

This chain links TRBV6-6 with TRBJ2-5, with TRBD1 as a possible D gene (6 bases). Germline V lookup: CDR1 MNHNY, CDR2 SVGAGI (reference sequence). There are 12 residues in the CDR3. V lost 5 bases to trimming and J lost 5 bases, with 9 bases between them. In DNA, the CDR3 is TGTGCCAGCAGTCCAAGGGGGGAGACCCAGTACTTC. Amino acids: CASSPRGETQYF.

This sequence joins TRBV19 and TRBJ1-1; 7 bases align to TRBD1. CDR1 is LNHDA, CDR2 SQIVND, per germline (reference sequence). The ends lost 11 bases at V and 5 bases at J; junction bases unmatched: 11. The CDR3 is 13 residues long. CDR3 residues: CAVQDRLGTEAFF. The CDR3 DNA sequence: TGTGCCGTTCAGGACAGGCTGGGAACTGAAGCTTTCTTT. The full variable domain, completed using reference TRBV19 and TRBJ1-1, is DGGITQSPKYLFRKEGQNVTLSCEQNLNHDAMYWYRQDPGQGLRLIYYSQIVNDFQKGDIAEGYSVSREKKESFPLTVTSAQKNPTAFYLCAVQDRLGTEAFFGQGTRLTVV.

CDR3 sequence: CASSRDSYEQYF. CDR3 bases: TGTGCCAGCAGTAGGGACTCCTACGAGCAGTACTTC. The chain has TRBV6-6 and TRBJ2-5; D is unresolved. The better agreement between TRBJ2-7 and the DNA end casts doubt on the J call. This CDR3 is built from 12 residues. Germline-derived CDR1 and CDR2 are MNHNY and SVGAGI (reference sequence).

The genes are TRBV5-1 and TRBJ2-2; D is uncertain. With 0 bases removed from V and 1 base from J, the gap between germline ends came to 7 bases. Germline assignment: CDR1 SGHRS and CDR2 YFSETQ. The CDR3 is 15 residues long. The CDR3 DNA sequence: TGCGCCAGCAGCTTGGCCGGGCAGAACACCGGGGAGCTGTTTTTT. Residues: CASSLAGQNTGELFF.

This sequence joins TRBV15 and TRBJ2-3, with D perhaps TRBD1 (6 bases). The CDR3 sequence is 15 residues long. Germline V gene sequence: CDR1 LNHNV, CDR2 YYDKDF (reference sequence). The ends were cut back, 0 bases at V and 3 bases at J, with 10 bases in the middle. This CDR3 is CATSREQGRTDTQYF. CDR3 bases: TGTGCCACCAGCAGAGAACAGGGTCGGACAGATACGCAGTATTTT.

In its sample, this clone was seen a few times. The rearrangement uses TRBV4-1 and TRBJ1-5; no clear D gene. Germline V gene sequence: CDR1 MGHRA, CDR2 YSYEKL. This CDR3 is built from 15 residues. V lost 1 base and J 0 bases, leaving 7 bases between the germline ends. CDR3 bases: TGCGCCAGCAGCCAAGCGGGGAATAGCAATCAGCCCCAGCATTTT. The encoded protein is CASSQAGNSNQPQHF.

The chain combines TRBV27 with TRBJ2-7; D gene ambiguous. CDR3 size: 15 residues. Per the germline V gene, CDR1 is MNHEY and CDR2 is SMNVEV (reference sequence). Trimming cost V 0 bases and J 1 base, with 10 bases left between them. DNA of the CDR3: TGTGCCAGCAGTTTATCGATTGTACAGTCCTACGAGCAGTACTTC. Amino acids: CASSLSIVQSYEQYF.

J is TRBJ1-3 and V is TRBV7-2, with D perhaps matching TRBD1 (5 bases). The CDR3 covers 14 residues. Trimming cost V 2 bases and J 3 bases, with 8 bases left between them. The germline V gene has CDR1 SGHTA and CDR2 FQGNSA. CDR3 protein: CASSLSRGGNTIYF. As DNA, the CDR3 is TGTGCCAGCAGCTTATCGAGGGGTGGAAACACCATATATTTT.

V and J are TRBV5-8 and TRBJ2-3, with 8 bases lining up with TRBD1. J lost 7 bases, V lost 4 bases, and 8 bases had no gene match. This CDR3 contains 14 residues. The germline V gene encodes CDR1 SGHTS and CDR2 YDEGEE. The CDR3 DNA reads as TGTGCCAGCAGCGCTGGGGACAGGTGGAATACGCAGTATTTT. It is translated as CASSAGDRWNTQYF.

Only a few counts were recorded for this clone. The chain has TRBV4-1 and TRBJ1-6; D gene uncertain. The V gene lost 1 base and the J gene lost 8 bases, with 12 bases spanning the gap. Germline V gives CDR1 MGHRA, CDR2 YSYEKL. The CDR3 is 15 amino acids. CDR3 loop: CASSQVLGRYSPLHF. In DNA, the CDR3 is TGCGCCAGCAGCCAAGTTCTGGGAAGGTATTCACCCCTCCACTTT.

This clone was seen a single time. The chain carries TRBV5-1 and TRBJ2-7; 7 nucleotides align to TRBD2. V gave up 0 bases and J gave up 5 bases; unmatched junction bases: 2. Germline assignment: CDR1 SGHRS and CDR2 YFSETQ. This CDR3 is 13 amino acids long. The DNA of the CDR3 is TGCGCCAGCAGCTTGGCCGGGGGGAACGAGCAGTACTTC. Protein: CASSLAGGNEQYF. The full variable domain, with the rest looked up from reference TRBV5-1 and TRBJ2-7, is KAGVTQTPRYLIKTRGQQVTLSCSPISGHRSVSWYQQTPGQGLQFLFEYFSETQRNKGNFPGRFSGRQFSNSRSEMNVSTLELGDSALYLCASSLAGGNEQYFGPGTRLTVT.

For the CDR3, the DNA is TGTGCCAGCAGCTTAGACCCAGGGACTAGCGGGAGAGGTGAGCAGTTCTTC. Translated: CASSLDPGTSGRGEQFF. The chain links TRBV7-6 to TRBJ2-1, with 14 bases fitting TRBD2. Germline-derived CDR1 and CDR2 are SGHVS and FNYEAQ. J lost 9 bases, V lost 1 base, and 8 bases had no gene match. CDR3 length equals 17 residues.

This chain connects TRBV7-8 to TRBJ2-2; D may be TRBD1 (6 bases). CDR3 size: 15 residues. Germline V gene data show CDR1 as SGHVS and CDR2 as FQNEAQ. V dropped 6 bases and J dropped 2 bases, with 13 bases sitting between them. The CDR3 DNA reads TGTGCCAGCAGGGGTTACAGGGTCAACACCGGGGAGCTGTTTTTT. It translates to CASRGYRVNTGELFF.

The V gene is TRBV5-6, the J gene TRBJ2-2; no firm D call. The CDR3 contains 15 residues. CDR1 and CDR2 (germline): SGHDT, YYEEEE. The V end was cut by 1 base, the J end by 0 bases, with 7 bases between. The CDR3 sequence: CASSLRTTNTGELFF. Written as DNA, the CDR3 is TGTGCCAGCAGCTTGCGAACGACGAACACCGGGGAGCTGTTTTTT.

This clone was seen a few times. This sequence joins TRBV7-9 and TRBJ2-7; 11 nucleotides match TRBD1. The J segment lost 4 bases and the V segment lost 5 bases, leaving 7 bases of the junction unmatched. Per the germline V gene, CDR1 is SEHNR and CDR2 is FQNEAQ (reference sequence). There are 15 residues in the CDR3. The CDR3 nucleotides read TGTGCCAGCAGCGCGCCGGGACAGGGGGTTTACGAGCAGTACTTC. It is translated as CASSAPGQGVYEQYF.

V and J are TRBV6-6 and TRBJ2-7; TRBD2 matches at 14 bases. V lost 4 bases to trimming and J lost 4 bases; unmatched junction nucleotides: 3. Germline V CDR1 and CDR2: MNHNY, SVGAGI (reference sequence). CDR3 length: 15 residues. CDR3 in amino acids: CASSSGTSGGYEQYF. DNA of the CDR3: TGTGCCAGCAGTTCCGGGACTAGCGGGGGTTACGAGCAGTACTTC.

J is TRBJ1-5 and V is TRBV6-4; the D is unclear. CDR3 length: 15 residues. V was trimmed by 6 bases and J by 0 bases, leaving 12 bases between them. Germline V gene lookup returns CDR1 MRHNA and CDR2 SNTAGT. For the CDR3, the DNA is TGTGCCAGCAGAGGACGACGACGTAGCAATCAGCCCCAGCATTTT. Protein: CASRGRRRSNQPQHF.

The chain is built from TRBV5-1 and TRBJ2-1; D remains unclear. The CDR3 spans 13 residues. V lost 2 bases, J lost 7 bases, and 10 bases lay in between. CDR1 SGHRS and CDR2 YFSETQ come from the germline V gene. In DNA, the CDR3 is TGCGCCAGCAGCTTCCAAATTAATAATGAGCAGTTCTTC. It specifies CASSFQINNEQFF.